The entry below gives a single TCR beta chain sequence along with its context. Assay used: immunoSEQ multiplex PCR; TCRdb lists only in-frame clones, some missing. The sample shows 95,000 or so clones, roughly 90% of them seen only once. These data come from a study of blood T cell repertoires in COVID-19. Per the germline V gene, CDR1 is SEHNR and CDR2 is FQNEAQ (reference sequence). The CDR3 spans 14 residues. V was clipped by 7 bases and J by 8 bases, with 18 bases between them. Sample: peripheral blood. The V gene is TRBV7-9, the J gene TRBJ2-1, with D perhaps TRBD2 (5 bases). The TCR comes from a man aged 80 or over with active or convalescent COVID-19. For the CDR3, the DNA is TGTGCCAGCACCTCTTTCCTTAGCGCATATGAGCAGTTCTTC. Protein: CASTSFLSAYEQFF.